What follows are 10 T cell receptor beta chains derived from one specimen sequenced in a study of blood T cells in healthy people across ages. A J-beta primer mix and a sample-barcoded 5' primer were used in a second PCR of roughly 7 to 12 cycles. From the 5' RACE reads, TCRdb called clonotypes with MiXCR, one entry per CDR3 protein. The sample comprises hundreds of thousands of distinct CDR3 sequences, 32% of which are singletons, and 15% rests with the top ten. What was sequenced was blood. The origin of the receptors is an elderly woman in good health.

In this sample, this clonotype turned up a few times. The V gene is TRBV3-1, the J gene TRBJ1-1; D is possibly TRBD1 (5 bases). The CDR3 totals 14 residues. The germline V and J ends were trimmed by 1 base and 6 bases, with 12 bases remaining between them. Germline V gene sequence: CDR1 LGHDT, CDR2 YNNKEL (reference sequence). The CDR3 nucleotides are TGTGCCAGCAGCCAAGGGGGGGGTTGGGCTGAAGCTTTCTTT. It encodes CASSQGGGWAEAFF. Looking up the rest from reference TRBV3-1 and TRBJ1-1 gives the full variable domain: DTAVSQTPKYLVTQMGNDKSIKCEQNLGHDTMYWYKQDSKKFLKIMFSYNNKELIINETVPNRFSPKSPDKAHLNLHINSLELGDSAVYFCASSQGGGWAEAFFGQGTRLTVV.

The chain has TRBV20-1 and TRBJ1-1, with unresolved D. Per germline, CDR1 DFQATT and CDR2 SNEGSKA (reference sequence). The CDR3 is 12 residues long. The V gene lost 2 bases and the J gene lost 1 base, with 5 bases spanning the gap. The CDR3 is CSARKENTEAFF. CDR3 nucleotide sequence: TGCAGTGCTAGAAAGGAGAACACTGAAGCTTTCTTT.

The chain joins TRBV9 to TRBJ2-1, with D perhaps given as TRBD1 or TRBD2 (5 bases each). Looked up from germline, CDR1 is SGDLS and CDR2 is YYNGEE. This CDR3 contains 14 residues. With 4 bases removed from V and 6 bases from J, the gap between germline ends came to 14 bases. This chain's CDR3 is CASSFSSGANEQFF. The CDR3 coding sequence is TGTGCCAGCAGCTTTTCATCCGGGGCCAATGAGCAGTTCTTC. Combining the CDR3 with reference TRBV9 and TRBJ2-1 gives the whole variable domain DSGVTQTPKHLITATGQRVTLRCSPRSGDLSVYWYQQSLDQGLQFLIQYYNGEERAKGNILERFSAQQFPDLHSELNLSSLELGDSALYFCASSFSSGANEQFFGPGTRLTVL.

With regard to this clonotype: A much larger clone lies one base from this, so it may be a read error. The chain uses TRBV5-1 and TRBJ2-5; 8 nucleotides agree with TRBD2. The better agreement between TRBJ2-7 and the DNA end casts doubt on the J call. The CDR3 length is 17 residues. CDR1 SGHRS and CDR2 YFSETQ come from the germline V gene. The CDR3 region has the DNA TGCGCCAGCAGCCCGGGTGGGCGAGCGGGGGAAAACTACGAGCAGTACTTC. This translates into CASSPGGRAGENYEQYF.

The sample holds a few counts of this clonotype. One base away lies a much larger clone, so this may be a sequencing read error. The rearrangement joins TRBV20-1 to TRBJ2-1, with 10 nucleotides matching TRBD2. V lost 0 bases and J lost 15; bases outside the gene matches: 11. Germline lookup yields CDR1 DFQATT and CDR2 SNEGSKA (reference sequence). The CDR3 loop spans 14 amino acids. CDR3 sequence: CSARELAGSPWRFF. The CDR3 coding sequence is TGCAGTGCTAGAGAACTAGCGGGGAGCCCTTGGAGGTTCTTC.

This clonotype turned up a few times. Being one base from a much bigger clone, this may be a read error. The J gene is TRBJ2-3, the V gene TRBV12-3 or TRBV12-4, with TRBD2 matching 10 bases. CDR3 length equals 15 residues. In DNA form, the CDR3 reads TGTGCCAGCAGTCCGGTAGCGGGGGGCACAGATGCGCAGTATTTT. It codes for CASSPVAGGTDAQYF.

This clonotype was counted at least ten times. V usage is TRBV20-1 and J usage is TRBJ2-3; D call uncertain. V was trimmed by 4 bases and J by 1 base, leaving 15 bases between them. Germline V gives CDR1 DFQATT, CDR2 SNEGSKA (reference sequence). This CDR3 comprises 15 residues. As DNA, the CDR3 is TGCAGTGCTACCCCCGTAGTAGTTGGCACAGATACGCAGTATTTT. This codes for CSATPVVVGTDTQYF.

Only a few counts were recorded for this clonotype. J is TRBJ2-1 and V is TRBV3-1, with TRBD2 matching 14 bases. The V and J ends lost 1 base and 6 bases, in that order; junction bases with no gene match: 5. The CDR3 contains 17 residues. Germline CDR1 reads LGHDT; CDR2 reads YNNKEL (reference sequence). For the CDR3, the DNA is TGTGCCAGCAGCCAAGGAGGACTAGCGGGGGGTCCCAATGAGCAGTTCTTC. It specifies CASSQGGLAGGPNEQFF.

There are a few counts of this clonotype. The chain combines TRBV6-1 with TRBJ1-6, with TRBD1 matching over 7 bases. The CDR3 length is 15 residues. The ends lost 5 bases at V and 5 bases at J; junction bases unmatched: 6. Germline CDR1 reads MNHNS; CDR2 reads SASEGT. The CDR3 region is CASSSGQVNNSPLHF. The CDR3, as DNA: TGTGCCAGCAGTTCAGGACAGGTTAATAATTCACCCCTCCACTTT.

The chain couples TRBV5-1 to TRBJ2-1; D might be TRBD2 (5 bases). The germline V gene has CDR1 SGHRS and CDR2 YFSETQ. The V end lost 0 bases, the J end lost 3 bases, and 10 bases lay between the germline ends. CDR3 length equals 15 residues. The CDR3 region has the DNA TGCGCCAGCAGCTTGGCTCTAGCCGACTACAATGAGCAGTTCTTC. Translation gives CASSLALADYNEQFF.